A selection of T cell receptor beta chains follows, all from one sample in a study of somatic mutations in cytotoxic T cells in rheumatoid arthritis. Sequencing was performed with immunoSEQ multiplex PCR; in TCRdb, only in-frame clones are kept and a portion is missing. The sample consists of roughly 2,700 clones, roughly nine tenths of them appearing once. The sequenced sample consisted of CD8+ T cells sorted from blood. The receptors stem from a woman aged 55-69 years with rheumatoid arthritis. The CDR3 runs from the conserved cysteine through the conserved F or W. The D gene is left open where the match is weak. Where a row states a size, it is once, few, many or the class of an expanded clone; other rows omit it.

d_call	v_call	clone_size	j_call	cdr3_nt	cdr3_aa
TRBD2	TRBV27	-	TRBJ2-1	TGTGCCAGCAGGACGGGACTAGCCAACAATGAGCAGTTCTTC	CASRTGLANNEQFF
-	TRBV2	-	TRBJ1-1	TGTGCCAGCAGTGGTATTGAAGCTTTCTTT	CASSGIEAFF
-	TRBV30	-	TRBJ1-1	TGTGCCTGGAGTCAGGGGAGAGCTTTCTTT	CAWSQGRAFF
-	TRBV7-9	-	TRBJ2-1	TGTGCCAGCAGCTTGGGGAGGATCAGCTCCTACAATGAGCAGTTCTTC	CASSLGRISSYNEQFF
-	TRBV2	-	TRBJ1-1	TGTGCCAGCAGTATAGCCAACACTGAAGCTTTCTTT	CASSIANTEAFF
-	TRBV7-2	-	TRBJ1-1	TGTGCCAGCAGCCCCAGCGTGGCCGAAGCTTTCTTT	CASSPSVAEAFF
TRBD2	TRBV4-3	few	TRBJ2-1	TGCGCCAGCAGCCAAGGCGGGGGGAGGGTGGAGGAGCAGTTCTTC	CASSQGGGRVEEQFF
TRBD2	TRBV2	-	TRBJ2-7	TGTGCCAGCAGCAGATTAGCGGGAGTTCTCTACGAGCAGTACTTC	CASSRLAGVLYEQYF
TRBD2	TRBV6-6	once	TRBJ2-3	TGTGCCAGCAGTTACTTAGCGGGGGGCACAGATACGCAGTATTTT	CASSYLAGGTDTQYF
-	TRBV28	-	TRBJ1-1	TGTGCCAGCAGCCCTACACGGGTCATTACTGAAGCTTTCTTT	CASSPTRVITEAFF
TRBD1	TRBV5-6	-	TRBJ1-1	TGTGCCAGCAGCTTGGAGGGGACGGGACAGGGGACCATGAACACTGAAGCTTTCTTT	CASSLEGTGQGTMNTEAFF
-	TRBV6-1	-	TRBJ1-1	TGTGCCAGCAGTGAGGGGGCTACTGAAGCTTTCTTT	CASSEGATEAFF
TRBD2	TRBV7-9	few	TRBJ2-3	TGTGCCAGCAGCTTAAAGGGACTAGCCTATGATACGCAGTATTTT	CASSLKGLAYDTQYF
-	TRBV4-3	few	TRBJ2-2	TGCGCCAGCAGCCAAACAGGGCTTACCGGGGAGCTGTTTTTT	CASSQTGLTGELFF
-	TRBV15	-	TRBJ1-5	TGTGCCACCGGGGATTCAGGGCCTCAGCCCCAGCATTTT	CATGDSGPQPQHF
TRBD2	TRBV4-3	-	TRBJ2-4	TGCGCCAGCAGCCAAGATGTGCTAGCGGGAGCGGGGGGCAAAAACATTCAGTACTTC	CASSQDVLAGAGGKNIQYF
-	TRBV5-4	once	TRBJ1-6	TGTGCCAGCAGCGTAGACTATAGGGACTATAATTCCCCCCTCCACTTT	CASSVDYRDYNSPLHF
TRBD2	TRBV27	once	TRBJ2-1	TGTGCCAGCGGACTAGAATACAATGAGCAGTTCTTC	CASGLEYNEQFF
-	TRBV7-2	few	TRBJ1-1	TGTGCCTCCAAGCGGGGTGGGGGGGACACTGAAGCTTTCTTT	CASKRGGGDTEAFF
TRBD1	TRBV25-1	few	TRBJ2-3	TGTGCCAGCAGAAGACAGGGGGACGTCGATACGCAGTATTTT	CASRRQGDVDTQYF
-	TRBV29-1	-	TRBJ2-3	TGCAGCGTCCCAAGGGGTACAGGGCTCAAGGCAGATACGCAGTATTTT	CSVPRGTGLKADTQYF
TRBD2	TRBV9	once	TRBJ2-1	TGTGCCAGCAGCGTAGTGGGCCTAGCGGGAGGGCCCCCCTACAATGAGCAGTTCTTC	CASSVVGLAGGPPYNEQFF
TRBD1	TRBV6-5	-	TRBJ1-1	TGTGCCAGCAGTTATCCCCGGACAGGGGGGAACACTGAAGCTTTCTTT	CASSYPRTGGNTEAFF
-	TRBV29-1	-	TRBJ2-7	TGCAGCGTTGAAGATGGTGGAGCGTACGAGCAGTACTTC	CSVEDGGAYEQYF
-	TRBV21-1	-	TRBJ1-5	TGTGCCAGCAGCAAAGTGTCGGTCCCGCGGGACAGAGATAGCAATCAGCCCCAGCATTTT	CASSKVSVPRDRDSNQPQHF
TRBD2	TRBV28	-	TRBJ2-7	TGTGCCAGCAGTCTGAAGATCGGACTAGCGGGGGCCTACGAGCAGTACTTC	CASSLKIGLAGAYEQYF
TRBD2	TRBV19	-	TRBJ2-1	TGTGCCAGTAGTATACTAGCGGGGGGGCTGAATGAGCAGTTCTTC	CASSILAGGLNEQFF
TRBD1	TRBV11-3	-	TRBJ2-7	TGTGCCAGCAGCAAAGGGACAGGGCTCGAGCAGTACTTC	CASSKGTGLEQYF
-	TRBV5-6	-	TRBJ2-5	TGTGCCAGCAGCTGGAGGGCCCGGGACAGAAAAGAGACCCAGTACTTC	CASSWRARDRKETQYF
TRBD1	TRBV27	-	TRBJ1-4	TGTGCCAGCAGTTTGTCAGGGGGATCTAATGAAAAACTGTTTTTT	CASSLSGGSNEKLFF
-	TRBV14	-	TRBJ1-6	TGTGCCAGCAGCCAAGATCGGGGATTGACCCTCCACTTT	CASSQDRGLTLHF
TRBD2	TRBV4-2	-	TRBJ2-2	TGTGCCAGCAGCCGCGCGGGAGCTACCGGGGAGCTGTTTTTT	CASSRAGATGELFF
-	TRBV20-1	few	TRBJ1-5	TGCAGAGAGGGAAACAATCGGGCCCAGCATTTT	CREGNNRAQHF
TRBD1	TRBV2	-	TRBJ1-1	TGTGCCAGCGAACAGGGGGCATGGGGCACTGAAGCTTTCTTT	CASEQGAWGTEAFF
-	TRBV6-5	-	TRBJ2-7	TGTGCCAGCAGTTATTCGCAGGAAATGTTCTACGAGCAGTACTTC	CASSYSQEMFYEQYF
TRBD2	TRBV5-1	once	TRBJ2-1	TGCGCCAGCAGCTTGGAGGGACTAGCTGGGTCCTACAATGAGCAGTTCTTC	CASSLEGLAGSYNEQFF
TRBD2	TRBV19	-	TRBJ2-7	TGTGCCAGTAGTATGTTTAGCGGGAGTGGCTACGAGCAGTACTTC	CASSMFSGSGYEQYF
-	TRBV4-1	-	TRBJ2-2	TGCGCCAGCAGCCCGTTCGGCAGGGAAACCGGGGAGCTGTTTTTT	CASSPFGRETGELFF
-	TRBV5-6	-	TRBJ1-2	TGTGCCAGCAGCCCGGCCACAGCTGCCTATGGCTACACCTTC	CASSPATAAYGYTF
TRBD1	TRBV4-1	-	TRBJ2-1	TGCGCCAGCAGCCAAAACAGGGGATATGAGCAGTTCTTC	CASSQNRGYEQFF
-	TRBV4-3	-	TRBJ2-7	TGCGCCAGCAGCCAAGATTGGTGGGGACAAGCCTACGAGCAGTACTTC	CASSQDWWGQAYEQYF
TRBD2	TRBV4-3	-	TRBJ2-5	TGCGCCAGCAGCCAACCCACGGGGGGTCAAGAGACCCAGTACTTC	CASSQPTGGQETQYF
TRBD1	TRBV4-1	-	TRBJ2-3	TGCGCCAGCAGCCAACCCTCTACCGGGACAGGGGGCACAGATACGCAGTATTTT	CASSQPSTGTGGTDTQYF
-	TRBV28	-	TRBJ1-6	TGTGCCAGCAGTTTTCTAGGCAATCATAATTCACCCCTCCACTTT	CASSFLGNHNSPLHF
-	TRBV27	-	TRBJ1-2	TGTGCCAGCAGTTTCCTGACAGGAGGCTATGGCTACACCTTC	CASSFLTGGYGYTF
-	TRBV29-1	-	TRBJ1-6	TGCAGCGTCCTGGCAGCGGGAGGCTCACCCCTCCACTTT	CSVLAAGGSPLHF
-	TRBV6-5	-	TRBJ1-3	TGTGCCAGCAGTTACTCGGGCGGGCATGGGGACACCATATATTTT	CASSYSGGHGDTIYF
TRBD2	TRBV7-9	few	TRBJ2-1	TGTGCCACCCAATCTAGCGGGGAGCAGTTCTTC	CATQSSGEQFF
TRBD2	TRBV29-1	-	TRBJ2-7	TGCAGCGTTGTCTCTAGCGGGGAATATATCCGCTACGAGCAGTACTTC	CSVVSSGEYIRYEQYF
TRBD2	TRBV18	-	TRBJ2-1	TGTGCCAGCTCACCACCGAGGACTAGTTGGGAGCAGTTCTTC	CASSPPRTSWEQFF
-	TRBV6-5	-	TRBJ2-2	TGTGCCAGCAGCCTGGGACAAACCGGGGAGCTGTTTTTT	CASSLGQTGELFF
TRBD1	TRBV30	once	TRBJ1-5	TGTGCCTGGAGGAGACAGGGGTTTCCCCAGCCTCAGCATTTT	CAWRRQGFPQPQHF
TRBD2	TRBV4-3	-	TRBJ2-1	TGCGCCAGCAGCCAAGATTCGACGGGGGGGCAGCCTTTAAATGAGCAGTTCTTC	CASSQDSTGGQPLNEQFF
TRBD1	TRBV25-1	-	TRBJ2-7	TGTGCCAGCAGTGATACGTCCGGACAGGCCCTCCCCTACGAGCAGTACTTC	CASSDTSGQALPYEQYF
-	TRBV19	once	TRBJ1-4	TGTGCCAGTAGTATGGGCCCGGGGGGCGGTGAAAAACTGTTTTTT	CASSMGPGGGEKLFF
-	TRBV9	-	TRBJ1-1	TGTGCCACCCTCGACTTGACAGGACGATTTGCGAGCACTGAAGCTTTCTTT	CATLDLTGRFASTEAFF
-	TRBV25-1	-	TRBJ2-7	TGTGCCAGCAGTTACGGACTGCTCGAGCAGTACTTC	CASSYGLLEQYF
-	TRBV18	-	TRBJ1-6	TGTGCCAGCTCACCCTACAGGGATAATTCACCCCTCCACTTT	CASSPYRDNSPLHF
TRBD1	TRBV6-1	-	TRBJ1-4	TGTGCCAGCAGTGCGTTGGACAGGTCTAATGAAAAACTGTTTTTT	CASSALDRSNEKLFF
-	TRBV10-2	-	TRBJ1-1	TGCGCCAGCAGTCTAACTAACACTGAAGCTTTCTTT	CASSLTNTEAFF